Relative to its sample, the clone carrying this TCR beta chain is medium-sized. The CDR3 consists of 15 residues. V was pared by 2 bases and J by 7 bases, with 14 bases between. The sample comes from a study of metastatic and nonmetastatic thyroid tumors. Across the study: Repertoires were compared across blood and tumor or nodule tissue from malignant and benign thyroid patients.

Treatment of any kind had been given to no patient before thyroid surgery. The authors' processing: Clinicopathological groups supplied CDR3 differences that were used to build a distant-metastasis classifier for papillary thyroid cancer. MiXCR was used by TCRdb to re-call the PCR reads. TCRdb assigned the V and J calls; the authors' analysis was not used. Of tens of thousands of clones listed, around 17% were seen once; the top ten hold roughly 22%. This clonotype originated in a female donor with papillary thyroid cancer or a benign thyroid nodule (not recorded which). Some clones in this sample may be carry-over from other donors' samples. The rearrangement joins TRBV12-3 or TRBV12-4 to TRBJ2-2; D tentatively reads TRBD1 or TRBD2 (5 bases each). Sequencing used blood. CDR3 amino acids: CASSLTQGRVGELFF. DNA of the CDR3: TGTGCCAGCAGTTTAACGCAGGGACGGGTCGGGGAGCTGTTTTTT.